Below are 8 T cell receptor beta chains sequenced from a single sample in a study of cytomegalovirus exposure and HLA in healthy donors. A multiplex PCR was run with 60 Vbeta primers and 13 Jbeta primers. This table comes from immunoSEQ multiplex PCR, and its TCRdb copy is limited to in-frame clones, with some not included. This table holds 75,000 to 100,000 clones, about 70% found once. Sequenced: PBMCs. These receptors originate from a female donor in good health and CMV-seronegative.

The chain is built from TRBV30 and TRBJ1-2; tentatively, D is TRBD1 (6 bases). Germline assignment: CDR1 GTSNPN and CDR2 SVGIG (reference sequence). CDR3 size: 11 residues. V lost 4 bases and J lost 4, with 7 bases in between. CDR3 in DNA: TGTGCCTGGAACAGGGCCTATGGCTACACCTTC. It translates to CAWNRAYGYTF.

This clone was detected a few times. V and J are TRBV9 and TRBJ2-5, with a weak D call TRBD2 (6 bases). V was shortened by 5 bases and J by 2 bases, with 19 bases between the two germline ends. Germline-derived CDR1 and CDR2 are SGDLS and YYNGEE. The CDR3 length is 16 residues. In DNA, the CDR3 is TGTGCCAGCAGTAGTTGGGGAGGAACCGGGCAAGAGACCCAGTACTTC. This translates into CASSSWGGTGQETQYF. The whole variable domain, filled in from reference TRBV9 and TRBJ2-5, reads DSGVTQTPKHLITATGQRVTLRCSPRSGDLSVYWYQQSLDQGLQFLIQYYNGEERAKGNILERFSAQQFPDLHSELNLSSLELGDSALYFCASSSWGGTGQETQYFGPGTRLLVL.

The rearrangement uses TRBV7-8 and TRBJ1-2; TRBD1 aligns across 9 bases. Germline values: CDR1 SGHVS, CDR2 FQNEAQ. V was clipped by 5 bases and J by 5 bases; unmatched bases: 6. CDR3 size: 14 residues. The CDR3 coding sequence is TGTGCCAGCAGCCGGACAGGGGATAATTATGGCTACACCTTC. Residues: CASSRTGDNYGYTF.

The CDR3 nucleotides are TGTGCCAGCAGCAAACTAGCGGGGGGGTCTACCTACGAGCAGTACTTC. This encodes CASSKLAGGSTYEQYF. V usage is TRBV5-5 and J usage is TRBJ2-7; 13 nucleotides match TRBD2. Germline CDR1 SGHKS, CDR2 YYEKEE (reference sequence). V trimming: 4 bases; J trimming: 2 bases; junction bases outside the gene matches: 6. The CDR3 is 16 amino acids.

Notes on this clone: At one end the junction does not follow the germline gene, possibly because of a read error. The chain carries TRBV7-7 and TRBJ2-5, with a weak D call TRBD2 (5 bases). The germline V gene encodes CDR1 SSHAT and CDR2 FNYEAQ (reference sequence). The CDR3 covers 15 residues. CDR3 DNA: TGTGCTAGCAGCTTAGAGGTGGGAGCCCCAGAGACCCAGTACTTC. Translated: CASSLEVGAPETQYF.

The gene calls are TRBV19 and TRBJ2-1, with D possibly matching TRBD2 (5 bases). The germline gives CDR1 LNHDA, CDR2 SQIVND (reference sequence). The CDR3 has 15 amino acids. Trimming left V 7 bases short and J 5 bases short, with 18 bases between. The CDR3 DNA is TGTGCCAGTACCCTGAGGGTGGCCAGAAACAATGAGCAGTTCTTC. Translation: CASTLRVARNNEQFF.

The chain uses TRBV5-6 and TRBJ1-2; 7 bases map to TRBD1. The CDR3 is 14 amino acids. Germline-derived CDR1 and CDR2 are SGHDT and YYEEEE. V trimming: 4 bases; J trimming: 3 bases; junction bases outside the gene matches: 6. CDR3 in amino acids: CASSTPTGHYGYTF. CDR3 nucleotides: TGTGCCAGCAGCACGCCGACAGGGCACTATGGCTACACCTTC.

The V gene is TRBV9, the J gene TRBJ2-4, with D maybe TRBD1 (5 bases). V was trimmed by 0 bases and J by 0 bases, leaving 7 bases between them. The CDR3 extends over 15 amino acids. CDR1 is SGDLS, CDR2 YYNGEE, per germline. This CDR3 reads CASSVEGVAKNIQYF. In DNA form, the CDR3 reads TGTGCCAGCAGCGTAGAAGGGGTAGCCAAAAACATTCAGTACTTC.